The rows below give T cell receptor beta chains drawn from one sample of a study of CD8+ T cells in alopecia areata. TCRdb's table, derived via immunoSEQ multiplex PCR, lists solely in-frame clones and lacks some. The sample holds roughly 100,000 clones, about 60% seen once. Specimen: CD8+ T cells sorted from blood, collected between weeks 55 and 65, from a patient treated with tofacitinib. All receptors come from a human donor with alopecia areata. CDR3s include the opening cysteine and the closing phenylalanine or tryptophan. Fields, in order: J gene, clone size, V gene, D gene, CDR3 DNA, CDR3 protein. The D gene is left open where the match is weak. Not every row has a clone size; where given, it reads once, few, many or a size class.

>TRBJ2-1|NA|TRBV7-3|TRBD2
TGTGCCAGCAGCTTGCTAGCGGGGGCCCCTTACAATGAGCAGTTCTTC
CASSLLAGAPYNEQFF
>TRBJ2-7|few|TRBV29-1|NA
TGCAGCGTTGATTTCGGCAGCGAGCAGTACTTC
CSVDFGSEQYF
>TRBJ2-3|few|TRBV13|NA
TGTGCCAGCAGCTCGCCCACCCGACAGGTGCCGCAGTATTTT
CASSSPTRQVPQYF
>TRBJ2-6|few|TRBV27|NA
TGTGCCACCATTGGAAGGGTTCTGTCTGGGGCCAACGTCCTGACTTTC
CATIGRVLSGANVLTF
>TRBJ2-7|NA|TRBV19|NA
TGTGCCAGTAGTTTCCCAGGGGGGGAAGCCTACGAGCAGTACTTC
CASSFPGGEAYEQYF
>TRBJ1-2|NA|TRBV19|TRBD1
TGTGCCAGTAGTATCAGCGACAGGGGCCCCTATGGCTACACCTTC
CASSISDRGPYGYTF
>TRBJ2-7|NA|TRBV11-2|TRBD1
TGTGCCAGCAGCAGAGGACAGGGGGTCTACGAGCAGTACTTC
CASSRGQGVYEQYF
>TRBJ2-6|NA|TRBV6-5|TRBD1
TGTGCCAGCGGTACAGGGGCCTCTGGGGCCAACGTCCTGACTTTC
CASGTGASGANVLTF
>TRBJ1-1|once|TRBV7-9|NA
TGTGCCAGCAGCTTAGAAGGGGGGAGAGAAGCTTTCTTT
CASSLEGGREAFF
>TRBJ1-5|NA|TRBV9|TRBD1
TGTGCCAGCAGTGGCGACAGGGAGGGTCAGCCCCAGCATTTT
CASSGDREGQPQHF
>TRBJ2-3|NA|TRBV9|NA
TGTGCCAGCAGCGCACTAGTGGTTACAGATACGCAGTATTTT
CASSALVVTDTQYF
>TRBJ2-3|few|TRBV14|NA
TGTGCCAGCGCCCCAGGACCTCAGGTGTTGGGCACAGATACGCAGTATTTT
CASAPGPQVLGTDTQYF
>TRBJ2-7|once|TRBV30|TRBD1
TGTGCCTGGAGCGGGCCGCTACAGAACAGGGGGTACTCCTACGAGCAGTACTTC
CAWSGPLQNRGYSYEQYF
>TRBJ2-7|few|TRBV5-6|TRBD2
TGTGCCAGCAGCCAAGGACTAGCGGGGGGCCTTTACTACGAGCAGTACTTC
CASSQGLAGGLYYEQYF
>TRBJ1-4|NA|TRBV5-4|NA
TGTGCCAGCAGCGCACAGGGAAGGACTAATGAAAAACTGTTTTTT
CASSAQGRTNEKLFF
>TRBJ2-7|few|TRBV2|NA
TGTGCCAGCAGTTCTCCGGGGCTTACCTACGAGCAGTACTTC
CASSSPGLTYEQYF
>TRBJ2-7|NA|TRBV11-2|NA
TGTGCCAGCAGCTTAGTGTACGGGCCCTACGAGCAGTACTTC
CASSLVYGPYEQYF
>TRBJ1-1|NA|TRBV6-6|NA
TGTGCCAGCAGTTACTCGCTCTGGGGGGCTTTCTTT
CASSYSLWGAFF
>TRBJ2-2|NA|TRBV30|NA
TGTGCCTGGAGTGCCGGGACTCAGAACACCGGGGAGCTGTTTTTT
CAWSAGTQNTGELFF
>TRBJ1-5|NA|TRBV18|NA
TGTGCCAGCTCACAGGGACGGAATAGCAATCAGCCCCAGCATTTT
CASSQGRNSNQPQHF
>TRBJ1-1|NA|TRBV19|NA
TGTGCCAGTAGTGCCACGGTGAACACTGAAGCTTTCTTT
CASSATVNTEAFF
>TRBJ1-1|NA|TRBV2|NA
TGTGCCAGCAGCCCACGAGCCGTGGGAGCTTTCTTT
CASSPRAVGAFF
>TRBJ2-5|NA|TRBV4-1|NA
TGCGCCAGCAGCCAAGTTAGTCTCAGCCAAGAGACCCAGTACTTC
CASSQVSLSQETQYF
>TRBJ2-3|NA|TRBV2|NA
TGTGCCAGCAGTGCGACGGGACCAGATACGCAGTATTTT
CASSATGPDTQYF
>TRBJ2-5|NA|TRBV7-2|NA
TGTGCCAGCAGCCCAGGGGGGGGCGTACAGGAGACCCAGTACTTC
CASSPGGGVQETQYF
>TRBJ1-2|NA|TRBV29-1|NA
TGCAGCGTTGGCGTCAGGAACTATGGCTACACCTTC
CSVGVRNYGYTF
>TRBJ2-1|NA|TRBV5-1|NA
TGCGCCAGCAGCCCCTGGACCAAGAGCTCCTACAATGAGCAGTTCTTC
CASSPWTKSSYNEQFF
>TRBJ1-5|NA|TRBV4-1|NA
TGCGCCAGCTCGGCGGTGACAGGCAATAGCAATCAGCCCCAGCATTTT
CASSAVTGNSNQPQHF
>TRBJ2-3|NA|TRBV5-1|NA
TGCGCCAGCAGCTTGTCCGGGGGCGAGGTTAGCACAGATACGCAGTATTTT
CASSLSGGEVSTDTQYF
>TRBJ2-7|NA|TRBV6-5|NA
TGTGCCAGCAGTTACTCGGGCAGGGTAAACGAGCAGTACTTC
CASSYSGRVNEQYF
>TRBJ1-6|NA|TRBV7-2|NA
TGTGCCAGCAGCCTCCCGCCTCGACCTGATTCACCCCTCCACTTT
CASSLPPRPDSPLHF
>TRBJ2-4|NA|TRBV27|NA
TGTGCCAGCAGTTTCCGGACAGCGGGAGCCAAAAACATTCAGTACTTC
CASSFRTAGAKNIQYF
>TRBJ1-6|once|TRBV9|NA
TGTGCCAGCAGCGATGGGGGCTTCAATTCACCCCTCCACTTT
CASSDGGFNSPLHF
>TRBJ2-5|NA|TRBV27|NA
TGTGCCAGCAGCCTCACAGGATTCGAGACCCAGTACTTC
CASSLTGFETQYF
>TRBJ1-5|NA|TRBV19|TRBD1
TGTGCCAGTAGTATCGGACAGGGGGTCTGGCCCCAGCATTTT
CASSIGQGVWPQHF
>TRBJ2-7|few|TRBV29-1|NA
TGCAGCGTGCAGGGCCCTGATACCTACGAGCAGTACTTC
CSVQGPDTYEQYF
>TRBJ1-5|NA|TRBV6-1|NA
TGTGCCACCGTCCTAGGGAATCAGCCCCAGCATTTT
CATVLGNQPQHF
>TRBJ2-1|NA|TRBV11-2|TRBD2
TGTGCCAGCAGCATGACTAGCGGGAGGCCTCTGGAGCAGTTCTTC
CASSMTSGRPLEQFF
>TRBJ2-7|NA|TRBV7-8|NA
TGTGCCAGCAGCCAAACAGGGAGCTCCTACGAGCAGTACTTC
CASSQTGSSYEQYF
>TRBJ2-7|once|TRBV27|NA
TGTGCCAGCAGTGGGGACCTCTCCTACGAGCAGTACTTC
CASSGDLSYEQYF
>TRBJ2-5|NA|TRBV7-7|TRBD1
TGTGCTAGCAGCACTCGGACAGGGAAGGGACAAGAGACCCAGTACTTC
CASSTRTGKGQETQYF
>TRBJ2-1|few|TRBV11-2|TRBD2
TGTGCCAGCGGGAGCGGGGGGGCCCTCGAGCAGTTCTTC
CASGSGGALEQFF
>TRBJ1-2|NA|TRBV9|NA
TGTGCCAGCAGCCCCCTCAGCAAAGAGATCGTCTTC
CASSPLSKEIVF
>TRBJ2-7|NA|TRBV7-8|TRBD1
TGTGCCAGCAGCTTAAGTCAAGGGGGCTCCTACTCCTACGAGCAGTACTTC
CASSLSQGGSYSYEQYF
>TRBJ2-3|NA|TRBV15|NA
TGTGCCACCAGCAGAGGCTTCGCCCCAGATACGCAGTATTTT
CATSRGFAPDTQYF
>TRBJ2-7|NA|TRBV13|NA
TGCGCCAGCAGCCAGGAGACAGGTTGGTGGGAGCAGTACTTC
CASSQETGWWEQYF
>TRBJ2-7|few|TRBV5-1|NA
TGCGCCAGCAGCTTGTGGGGGCAGACGCGGGACGAGCAGTACTTC
CASSLWGQTRDEQYF
>TRBJ2-7|NA|TRBV2|NA
TGTGCCAGCAGTGAAAGGGGTGCCTACGAGCAGTACTTC
CASSERGAYEQYF
>TRBJ1-2|NA|TRBV6-5|NA
TGTGCCAGCAGGTGGGGCTGGGCCTATGGCTACACCTTC
CASRWGWAYGYTF
>TRBJ2-7|NA|TRBV27|TRBD1
TGTGCCAGCAGTTTCATTACAGGGGAAGGCTACGAGCAGTACTTC
CASSFITGEGYEQYF
>TRBJ2-3|NA|TRBV7-9|TRBD1
TGTGCCAGCAGCTTCACCCAGGGGGGCACAGATACGCAGTATTTT
CASSFTQGGTDTQYF